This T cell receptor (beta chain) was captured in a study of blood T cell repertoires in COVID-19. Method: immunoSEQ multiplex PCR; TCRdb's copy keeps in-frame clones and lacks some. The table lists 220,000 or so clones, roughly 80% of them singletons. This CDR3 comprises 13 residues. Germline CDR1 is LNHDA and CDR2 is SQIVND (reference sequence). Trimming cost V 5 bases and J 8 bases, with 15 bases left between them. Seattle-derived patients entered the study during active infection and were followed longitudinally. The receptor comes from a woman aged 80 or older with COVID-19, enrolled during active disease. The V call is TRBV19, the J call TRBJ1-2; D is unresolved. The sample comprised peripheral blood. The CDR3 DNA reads TGTGCCAGTAGTCTCCGGGAGATTCCGGGCTACACCTTC. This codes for CASSLREIPGYTF.